This entry features one T cell receptor beta chain sequence. As for treatment: about 20 received Ad26.COV2.S at low or high dose, single or two shots; a few received placebo; per-sample allocation not given. Samples were taken on day 63 after the first vaccine or placebo injection. Germline CDR1 is SGHVS and CDR2 is FQNEAQ. Trimming removed 5 bases from V and 2 bases from J; junction bases left unmatched: 10. This CDR3 contains 18 residues. This record comes from a study of Ad26.COV2.S vaccination and SARS-CoV-2 variants. Assay used: immunoSEQ multiplex PCR; TCRdb lists only in-frame clones, some missing. The sample lists 350,000 to 600,000 clones, 80% to 90% occurring once.

This sequence originates from a person aged 18 to 65 who received the Ad26.COV2.S COVID-19 vaccine or a placebo. The V gene is TRBV7-8, the J gene TRBJ2-7, with 15 bases identical to TRBD2. The material sequenced was peripheral blood, taken in a trial of Ad26.COV2.S vaccine versus placebo. CDR3 sequence: CASSRPGLAGGIPYEQYF. The CDR3 DNA sequence: TGTGCCAGCAGCCGGCCGGGACTAGCGGGGGGCATCCCCTACGAGCAGTACTTC.